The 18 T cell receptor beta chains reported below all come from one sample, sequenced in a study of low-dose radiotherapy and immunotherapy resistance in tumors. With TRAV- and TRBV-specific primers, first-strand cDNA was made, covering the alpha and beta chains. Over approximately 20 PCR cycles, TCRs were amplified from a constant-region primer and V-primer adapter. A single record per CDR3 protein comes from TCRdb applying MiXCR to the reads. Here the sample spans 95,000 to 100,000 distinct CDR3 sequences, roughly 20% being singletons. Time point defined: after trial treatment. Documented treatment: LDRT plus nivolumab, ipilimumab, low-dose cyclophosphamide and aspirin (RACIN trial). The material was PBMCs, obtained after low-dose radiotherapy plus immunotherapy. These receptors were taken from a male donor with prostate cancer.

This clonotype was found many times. The CDR3 DNA reads as TGTGCCAGTTACGCCAGGGGCACAGATACGCAGTATTTT. Translation gives CASYARGTDTQYF. V usage is TRBV7-9 and J usage is TRBJ2-3, with D possibly TRBD1 on 5 matching bases. Trimming removed 9 bases from V and 1 base from J, with 11 bases in between. The CDR3 is 13 residues long. Germline assignment: CDR1 SEHNR and CDR2 FQNEAQ (reference sequence).

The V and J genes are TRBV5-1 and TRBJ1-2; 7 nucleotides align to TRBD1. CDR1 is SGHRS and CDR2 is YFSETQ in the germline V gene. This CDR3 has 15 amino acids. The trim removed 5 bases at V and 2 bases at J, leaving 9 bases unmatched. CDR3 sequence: CASRKTGNSNYGYTF. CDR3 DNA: TGCGCCAGCAGAAAGACAGGGAACTCAAACTATGGCTACACCTTC.

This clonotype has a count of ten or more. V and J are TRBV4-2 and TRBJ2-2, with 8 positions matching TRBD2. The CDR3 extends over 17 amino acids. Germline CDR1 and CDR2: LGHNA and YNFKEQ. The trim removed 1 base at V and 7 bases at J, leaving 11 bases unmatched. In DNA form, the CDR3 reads TGTGCCAGCAGCCAAGGGGCGGGCGGGGGGTCGGTCGGGGAGCTGTTTTTT. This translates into CASSQGAGGGSVGELFF.

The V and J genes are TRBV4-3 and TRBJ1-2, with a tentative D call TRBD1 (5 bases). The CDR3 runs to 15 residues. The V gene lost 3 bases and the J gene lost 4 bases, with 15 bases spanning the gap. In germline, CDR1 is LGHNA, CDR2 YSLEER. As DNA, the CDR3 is TGCGCCAGCAGCCAGTATCGGGGGGATTCCTATGGCTACACCTTC. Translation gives CASSQYRGDSYGYTF.

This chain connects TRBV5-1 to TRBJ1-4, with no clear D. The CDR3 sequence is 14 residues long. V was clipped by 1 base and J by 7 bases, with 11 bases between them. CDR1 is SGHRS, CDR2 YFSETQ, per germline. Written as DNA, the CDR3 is TGCGCCAGCAGCTTGACTTCCCTAGCTGAAAAACTGTTTTTT. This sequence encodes CASSLTSLAEKLFF. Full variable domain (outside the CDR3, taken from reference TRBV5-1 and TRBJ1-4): KAGVTQTPRYLIKTRGQQVTLSCSPISGHRSVSWYQQTPGQGLQFLFEYFSETQRNKGNFPGRFSGRQFSNSRSEMNVSTLELGDSALYLCASSLTSLAEKLFFGSGTQLSVL.

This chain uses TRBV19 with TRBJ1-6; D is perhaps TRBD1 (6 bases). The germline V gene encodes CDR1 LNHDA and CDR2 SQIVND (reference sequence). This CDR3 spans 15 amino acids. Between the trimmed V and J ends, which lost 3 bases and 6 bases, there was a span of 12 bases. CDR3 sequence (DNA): TGTGCCAGTAGTATGGGGCAGGGGTCTAATTCACCCCTCCACTTT. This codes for CASSMGQGSNSPLHF.

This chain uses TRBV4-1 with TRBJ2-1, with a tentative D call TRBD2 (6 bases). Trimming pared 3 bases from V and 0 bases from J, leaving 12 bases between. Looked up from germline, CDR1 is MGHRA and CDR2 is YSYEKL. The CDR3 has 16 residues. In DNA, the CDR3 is TGCGCCAGCAGCCAGGGTAGCGGAAGCTCCTACAATGAGCAGTTCTTC. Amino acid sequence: CASSQGSGSSYNEQFF.

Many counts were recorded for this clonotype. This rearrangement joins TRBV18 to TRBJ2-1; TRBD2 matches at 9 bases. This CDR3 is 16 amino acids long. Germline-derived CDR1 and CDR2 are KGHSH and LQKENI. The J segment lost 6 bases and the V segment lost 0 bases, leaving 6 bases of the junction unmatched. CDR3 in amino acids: CASSPPASGGSNEQFF. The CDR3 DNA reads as TGTGCCAGCTCACCACCAGCGAGCGGGGGGTCCAATGAGCAGTTCTTC.

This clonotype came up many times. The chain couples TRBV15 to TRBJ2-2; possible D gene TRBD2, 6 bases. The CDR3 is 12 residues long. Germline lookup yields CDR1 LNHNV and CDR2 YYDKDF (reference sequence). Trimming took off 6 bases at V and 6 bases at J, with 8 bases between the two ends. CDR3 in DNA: TGTGCCACCAGGGGGGGAGCCGGGGAGCTGTTTTTT. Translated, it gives CATRGGAGELFF.

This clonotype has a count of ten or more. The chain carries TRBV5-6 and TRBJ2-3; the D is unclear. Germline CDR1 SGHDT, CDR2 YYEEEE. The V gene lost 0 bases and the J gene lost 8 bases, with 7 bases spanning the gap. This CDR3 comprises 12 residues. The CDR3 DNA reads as TGTGCCAGCAGCTTGGAGGTGGCTACGCAGTATTTT. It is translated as CASSLEVATQYF. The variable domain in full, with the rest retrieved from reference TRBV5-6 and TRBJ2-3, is DAGVTQSPTHLIKTRGQQVTLRCSPKSGHDTVSWYQQALGQGPQFIFQYYEEEERQRGNFPDRFSGHQFPNYSSELNVNALLLGDSALYLCASSLEVATQYFGPGTRLTVL.

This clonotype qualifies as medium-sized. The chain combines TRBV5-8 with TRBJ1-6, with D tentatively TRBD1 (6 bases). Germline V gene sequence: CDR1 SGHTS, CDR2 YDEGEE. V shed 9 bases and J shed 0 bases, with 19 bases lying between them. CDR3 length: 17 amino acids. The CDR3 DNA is TGTGCCACCAAACTACAGGGCACGAGCTCCTATAATTCACCCCTCCACTTT. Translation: CATKLQGTSSYNSPLHF.

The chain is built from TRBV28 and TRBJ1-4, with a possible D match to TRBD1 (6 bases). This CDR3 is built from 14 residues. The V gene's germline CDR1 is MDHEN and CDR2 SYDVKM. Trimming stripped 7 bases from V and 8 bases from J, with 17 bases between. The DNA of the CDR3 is TGTGCCAGCACCGCTAGAGGGGGGGGCGAAAAACTGTTTTTT. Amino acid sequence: CASTARGGGEKLFF.

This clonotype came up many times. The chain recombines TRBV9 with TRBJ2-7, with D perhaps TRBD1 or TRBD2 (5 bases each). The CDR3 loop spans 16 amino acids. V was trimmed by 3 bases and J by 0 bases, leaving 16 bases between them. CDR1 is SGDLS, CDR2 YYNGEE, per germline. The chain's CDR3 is CASSAYPGTVSYEQYF. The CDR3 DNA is TGTGCCAGCAGCGCCTATCCCGGGACCGTCTCCTACGAGCAGTACTTC.

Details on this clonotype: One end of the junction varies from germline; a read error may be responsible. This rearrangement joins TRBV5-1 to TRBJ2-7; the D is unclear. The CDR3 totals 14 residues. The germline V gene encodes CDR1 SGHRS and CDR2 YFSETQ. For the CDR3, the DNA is TGCGCCAACTCTGGTCCGGGTCCGACCTACGGGCAGTACTTC. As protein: CANSGPGPTYGQYF.

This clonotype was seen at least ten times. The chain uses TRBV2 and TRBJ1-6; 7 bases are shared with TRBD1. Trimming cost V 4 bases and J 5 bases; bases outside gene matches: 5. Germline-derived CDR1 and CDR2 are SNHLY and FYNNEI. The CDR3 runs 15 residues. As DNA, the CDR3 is TGTGCCAGCAGTGGAACAGGGGCCCATAATTCACCCCTCCACTTT. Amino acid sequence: CASSGTGAHNSPLHF. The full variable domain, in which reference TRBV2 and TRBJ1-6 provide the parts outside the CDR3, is EPEVTQTPSHQVTQMGQEVILRCVPISNHLYFYWYRQILGQKVEFLVSFYNNEISEKSEIFDDQFSVERPDGSNFTLKIRSTKLEDSAMYFCASSGTGAHNSPLHFGNGTRLTVT.

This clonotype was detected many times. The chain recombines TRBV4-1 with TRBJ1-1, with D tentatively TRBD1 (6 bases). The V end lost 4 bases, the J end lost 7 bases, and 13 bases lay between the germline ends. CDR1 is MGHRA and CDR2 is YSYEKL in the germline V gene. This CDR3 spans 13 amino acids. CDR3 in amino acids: CASSLTGLSEAFF. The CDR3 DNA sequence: TGCGCCAGCAGCCTTACAGGGTTAAGTGAAGCTTTCTTT.

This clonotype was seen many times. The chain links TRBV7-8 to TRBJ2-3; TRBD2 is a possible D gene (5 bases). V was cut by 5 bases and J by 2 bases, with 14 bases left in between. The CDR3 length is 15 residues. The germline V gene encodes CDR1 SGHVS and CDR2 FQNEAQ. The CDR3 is CASSQAAFDTDTQYF. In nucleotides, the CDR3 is TGTGCCAGCAGCCAAGCGGCGTTTGACACAGATACGCAGTATTTT.

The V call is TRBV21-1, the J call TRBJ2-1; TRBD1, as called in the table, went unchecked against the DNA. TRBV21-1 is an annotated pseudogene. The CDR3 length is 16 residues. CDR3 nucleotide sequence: TGTGCCAGCATCCGGAGAGGGGGGGGGGTTGGCAATGAGCAGTTCTTC. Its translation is CASIRRGGGVGNEQFF.